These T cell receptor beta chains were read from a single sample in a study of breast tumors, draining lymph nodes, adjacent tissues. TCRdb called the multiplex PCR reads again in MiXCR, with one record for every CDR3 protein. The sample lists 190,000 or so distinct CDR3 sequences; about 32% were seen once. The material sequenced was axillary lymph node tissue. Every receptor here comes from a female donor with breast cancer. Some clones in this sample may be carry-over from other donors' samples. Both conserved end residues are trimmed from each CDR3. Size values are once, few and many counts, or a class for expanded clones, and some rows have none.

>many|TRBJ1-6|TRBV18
ASSLGGGALH
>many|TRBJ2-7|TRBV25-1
ASSEEKGRGSYEQY
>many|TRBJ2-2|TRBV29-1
SVEGTPYTGELF
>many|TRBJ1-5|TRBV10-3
ATEPRGGGQPQH
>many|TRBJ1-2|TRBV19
ASRELEGAGYGYT
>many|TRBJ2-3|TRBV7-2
ASRPGGASGVTDTQY
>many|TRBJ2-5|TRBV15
ATRQGSEGETQY
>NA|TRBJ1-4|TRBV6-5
ATRADPGTNEKLF
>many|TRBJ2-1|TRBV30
ALSSGATLYNEQF
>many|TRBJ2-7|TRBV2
ASSVRSAGYEQY
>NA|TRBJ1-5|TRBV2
ASSDRGARDQPQH
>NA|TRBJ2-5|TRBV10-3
AIRRVRQIRSRETQY
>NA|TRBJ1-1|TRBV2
ASSVVAGMNTEAF
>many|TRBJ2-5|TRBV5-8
ASSISGTGGQETQY
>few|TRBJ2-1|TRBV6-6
ASSFQYNEQF
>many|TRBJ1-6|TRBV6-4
ASRAGWNSPLH
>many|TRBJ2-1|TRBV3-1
ASQGLAGPGDEQF
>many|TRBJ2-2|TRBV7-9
ASSFLAPEELF
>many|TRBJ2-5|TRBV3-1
ASSQLAGGGQETQY
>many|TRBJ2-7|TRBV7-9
ASSWGLSYEQY
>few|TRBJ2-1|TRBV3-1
ASSPWENYNEQF
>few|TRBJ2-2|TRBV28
ASSTPNTGELF
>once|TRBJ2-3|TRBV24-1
ATSPGGGGDTRY
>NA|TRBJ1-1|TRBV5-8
ASSHGRGLEAF
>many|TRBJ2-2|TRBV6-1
ASRSQGAFVDGELF
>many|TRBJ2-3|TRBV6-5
ASNSYGASGTDTQY
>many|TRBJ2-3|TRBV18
ASSETRGTQY
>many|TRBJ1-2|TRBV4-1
ASSQDPAAPGDGYT
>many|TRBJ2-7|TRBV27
ASSPSLLAGIYEQY
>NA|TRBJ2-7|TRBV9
ASSVSSSGNYEQY
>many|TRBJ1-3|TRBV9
ASSVEAGFSGNTIY
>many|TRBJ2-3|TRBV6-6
ASSTGTGATDTQY
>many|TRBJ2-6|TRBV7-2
ASSLMGTLSGANVLT
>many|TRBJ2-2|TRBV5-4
ASRSGLAGEVGELF
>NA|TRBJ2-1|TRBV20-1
SARDGALAGDRNEQF
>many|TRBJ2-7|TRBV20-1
SARPERGVRNEQY
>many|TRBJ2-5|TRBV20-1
SAGRPGTGAEETQY
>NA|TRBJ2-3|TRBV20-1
SAIAGSYNEQY